The clone carrying this T cell receptor (beta chain) appeared many times. The study amplified TCR beta CDR3 regions using RNA transcripts. An initial RT-PCR round employing HTBI primers preceded a second-round multiplex PCR. One entry per CDR3 protein results from TCRdb running MiXCR on the multiplex PCR reads. The sample holds under 350,000 distinct CDR3 sequences, about 17% seen once. This sample is drawn from a study of Graves' ophthalmopathy and Graves' hyperthyroidism. CDR1 is DFQATT and CDR2 is SNEGSKA in the germline V gene (reference sequence). This CDR3 region has 14 residues. V lost 3 bases to trimming and J lost 5 bases, with 11 bases between them.

V is TRBV20-1 and J is TRBJ1-6; weak D call: TRBD1 (5 bases). The sequence was collected from an adult man with Graves' ophthalmopathy. Sequenced sample: peripheral blood. The CDR3 is CSASVWGDNSPLHF. CDR3 nucleotides: TGCAGTGCTAGCGTCTGGGGGGATAATTCACCCCTCCACTTT.